This T cell receptor (beta chain) was identified in a study of T cell responses to AZD1222 COVID-19 vaccine. Study information: Researchers grouped second doses given at about 4 or about 12 weeks into one pool. Study-level results: Two AZD1222 administrations were followed by greater Spike-specific TCR breadth and depth.

This CDR3 has 14 amino acids. Germline V gene lookup returns CDR1 SEHNR and CDR2 FQNEAQ (reference sequence). TCRdb keeps only in-frame clones here, not all; method: immunoSEQ multiplex PCR. The sample shows 100,000 or so clones, around nine tenths of them seen only once. This clone has just a few counts. Its antigen is not known. The specimen comprised peripheral blood, sampled on day 0 of AZD1222 vaccination. This receptor was identified in an adult in good health. This sequence joins TRBV7-9 and TRBJ2-1, with 9 bases lining up with TRBD2. Here the CDR3 reads CASERLAAYNEQFF. CDR3 DNA: TGTGCGAGCGAAAGACTAGCGGCCTACAATGAGCAGTTCTTC.